This is a list of T cell receptor beta chains from one sample in a study of blood T cell repertoires in COVID-19. The table came from immunoSEQ multiplex PCR; TCRdb's copy has only in-frame clones and leaves some out. The data contain 250,000 to 350,000 clones, approximately 84% of them singletons. The sample taken for sequencing was peripheral blood. The receptors come from a human donor with COVID-19, enrolled during active disease. The donor label of this sample is uncertain. Each CDR3 is given with its conserved first and last residue. D genes are given only for firm matches. Clone size is stated in some rows and not others, as once, few, many or a class when expanded.

d_call | j_call | cdr3_length | clone_size | v_call | cdr3_aa | cdr3_nt
TRBD2 | TRBJ2-1 | 17 | few | TRBV19 | CASSPRTSGRPYNEQFF | TGTGCCAGTAGTCCCCGGACTAGCGGGAGACCTTACAATGAGCAGTTCTTC
NA | TRBJ1-1 | 13 | NA | TRBV19 | CASSTTQNTEAFF | TGTGCCAGTAGTACAACACAGAACACTGAAGCTTTCTTT
NA | TRBJ2-5 | 16 | NA | TRBV7-3 | CASSLGFGADQETQYF | TGTGCCAGCAGCTTAGGGTTTGGGGCAGACCAAGAGACCCAGTACTTC
TRBD1 | TRBJ1-4 | 17 | NA | TRBV30 | CAWSAKGPGQGGEKLFF | TGTGCCTGGAGTGCAAAAGGACCGGGACAGGGGGGTGAAAAACTGTTTTTT
NA | TRBJ1-1 | 14 | NA | TRBV30 | CAWRGRKGAPEAFF | TGTGCCTGGAGGGGGCGGAAAGGGGCCCCTGAAGCTTTCTTT
TRBD1 | TRBJ2-1 | 13 | NA | TRBV19 | CASSGTGYSEQFF | TGTGCCAGTTCCGGGACAGGATATTCTGAGCAGTTCTTC
TRBD1 | TRBJ2-7 | 14 | NA | TRBV7-7 | CASSHDRGSYEQYF | TGTGCTAGCAGCCACGACAGGGGATCCTACGAGCAGTACTTC
NA | TRBJ1-2 | 14 | NA | TRBV6-4 | CASSPEHGPAGYTF | TGTGCCAGCAGTCCTGAGCATGGGCCCGCAGGCTACACCTTC
NA | TRBJ1-6 | 12 | NA | TRBV28 | CASSWRGSPLHF | TGTGCCAGCAGTTGGAGGGGTTCACCCCTCCACTTT
NA | TRBJ2-7 | 13 | NA | TRBV27 | CASSTPPGNEQYF | TGTGCCAGCAGTACCCCCCCAGGGAACGAGCAGTACTTC
TRBD2 | TRBJ2-2 | 13 | NA | TRBV7-8 | CASSRSGTGELFF | TGTGCCAGCAGCCGTAGCGGGACCGGGGAGCTGTTTTTT
NA | TRBJ1-1 | 15 | NA | TRBV28 | CASSSPHTANTEAFF | TGTGCCAGCAGTTCTCCCCATACAGCGAACACTGAAGCTTTCTTT
NA | TRBJ1-5 | 14 | NA | TRBV2 | CASSDPGFDQPQHF | TGTGCCAGCAGTGACCCAGGATTCGACCAGCCCCAGCATTTT
TRBD1 | TRBJ2-5 | 13 | NA | TRBV6-5 | CASSRGGAETQYF | TGTGCCAGCAGCCGAGGGGGCGCGGAGACCCAGTACTTC
TRBD2 | TRBJ2-5 | 13 | NA | TRBV28 | CASRAGGAETQYF | TGTGCCAGCAGGGCGGGGGGGGCGGAGACCCAGTACTTC
NA | TRBJ2-5 | 13 | NA | TRBV6-5 | CASRATAQETQYF | TGTGCCAGCAGGGCGACAGCGCAAGAGACCCAGTACTTC
NA | TRBJ1-1 | 14 | NA | TRBV2 | CASSREFTGTEAFF | TGTGCCAGCAGTCGCGAGTTCACGGGCACTGAAGCTTTCTTT
NA | TRBJ1-3 | 16 | NA | TRBV19 | CASSTGHWSSGNTIYF | TGTGCCAGTAGTACGGGACACTGGAGCTCTGGAAACACCATATATTTT
NA | TRBJ1-5 | 14 | NA | TRBV19 | CASSATGTGQPQHF | TGTGCCAGTAGTGCTACAGGGACGGGTCAGCCCCAGCATTTT
NA | TRBJ1-1 | 13 | many | TRBV5-4 | CASSLWAASWAFF | TGTGCCAGCAGCTTGTGGGCTGCCAGTTGGGCTTTCTTT
NA | TRBJ1-1 | 12 | NA | TRBV6-5 | CASSNSGVGAFF | TGTGCCAGCAGTAATTCAGGGGTAGGGGCTTTCTTT
NA | TRBJ2-7 | 12 | NA | TRBV28 | CASSPRGYEQYF | TGTGCCAGCAGTCCCCGGGGCTACGAGCAGTACTTC
TRBD1 | TRBJ2-2 | 15 | once | TRBV7-2 | CASSFDRGDSGELFF | TGTGCCAGCAGCTTCGACAGGGGGGATTCCGGGGAGCTGTTTTTT
NA | TRBJ1-1 | 12 | NA | TRBV30 | CAWHPGGTEAFF | TGTGCCTGGCACCCGGGAGGCACTGAAGCTTTCTTT
TRBD2 | TRBJ2-3 | 14 | NA | TRBV30 | CAWSATSGGDTQYF | TGTGCCTGGAGCGCGACTAGCGGGGGGGATACGCAGTATTTT
TRBD1 | TRBJ1-2 | 14 | NA | TRBV7-3 | CASSLTQGAEGYTF | TGTGCCAGCAGCTTAACCCAGGGGGCAGAAGGCTACACCTTC
NA | TRBJ1-3 | 14 | NA | TRBV30 | CAWSVRLGRDTIYF | TGTGCCTGGAGTGTACGGTTAGGGAGGGACACCATATATTTT
NA | TRBJ2-7 | 12 | NA | TRBV5-6 | CASSLAGWEQYF | TGTGCCAGCAGCTTGGCGGGTTGGGAGCAGTACTTC
TRBD2 | TRBJ2-3 | 16 | NA | TRBV4-3 | CASSQDLGEGTDTQYF | TGCGCCAGCAGCCAAGATCTAGGGGAGGGTACAGATACGCAGTATTTT
NA | TRBJ1-1 | 13 | NA | TRBV7-7 | CASSLGEDTEAFF | TGTGCTAGCAGCTTAGGGGAGGACACTGAAGCTTTCTTT
NA | TRBJ1-4 | 16 | NA | TRBV7-9 | CASSSTSVATNEKLFF | TGTGCCAGCAGCTCGACTTCGGTTGCAACTAATGAAAAACTGTTTTTT
NA | TRBJ2-7 | 14 | NA | TRBV19 | CASSMGRGEYEQYF | TGTGCCAGTAGTATGGGCAGGGGGGAATACGAGCAGTACTTC
NA | TRBJ1-2 | 15 | NA | TRBV5-1 | CASSEQTRGKGGYTF | TGCGCCAGCAGCGAGCAGACCCGGGGAAAAGGCGGCTACACCTTC
NA | TRBJ2-1 | 14 | NA | TRBV4-2 | CASSQDLTGDEQFF | TGTGCCAGCAGCCAAGATTTGACGGGAGATGAGCAGTTCTTC
TRBD2 | TRBJ2-1 | 14 | NA | TRBV19 | CASSSGSNYNEQFF | TGTGCCAGTAGTAGCGGGAGCAACTACAATGAGCAGTTCTTC
TRBD1 | TRBJ1-1 | 15 | NA | TRBV4-1 | CASSQGQGAGTEAFF | TGCGCCAGCAGCCAAGGACAGGGGGCAGGTACTGAAGCTTTCTTT
TRBD1 | TRBJ2-1 | 17 | NA | TRBV2 | CASSPSPGTGALREQFF | TGTGCCAGCAGTCCTTCCCCCGGGACAGGGGCCTTAAGGGAGCAGTTCTTC
NA | TRBJ2-7 | 16 | NA | TRBV9 | CASSVGAGTDTYEQYF | TGTGCCAGCAGCGTAGGTGCGGGGACCGATACCTACGAGCAGTACTTC
NA | TRBJ1-3 | 18 | NA | TRBV5-6 | CASSLRLHGNYSGNTIYF | TGTGCCAGCAGCTTAAGATTACACGGAAACTACTCTGGAAACACCATATATTTT
NA | TRBJ2-5 | 18 | NA | TRBV7-2 | CASSSKHTPLEAKETQYF | TGTGCCAGCAGCTCCAAACACACGCCTCTAGAGGCAAAAGAGACCCAGTACTTC
TRBD2 | TRBJ2-1 | 14 | NA | TRBV19 | CASSTVGGWNEQFF | TGTGCCAGTAGTACCGTCGGGGGGTGGAATGAGCAGTTCTTC
NA | TRBJ2-1 | 17 | few | TRBV7-2 | CASSLASGAGAYNEQFF | TGTGCCAGCAGCTTAGCGTCAGGGGCCGGCGCCTACAATGAGCAGTTCTTC
NA | TRBJ1-4 | 15 | once | TRBV19 | CASSTQGATNEKLFF | TGTGCCAGTAGCACCCAGGGCGCAACTAATGAAAAACTGTTTTTT
NA | TRBJ2-3 | 11 | NA | TRBV7-9 | CASRRADTQYF | TGTGCCAGCAGGCGGGCAGATACGCAGTATTTT
TRBD1 | TRBJ2-5 | 13 | NA | TRBV24-1 | CATQGTAQETQYF | TGTGCCACCCAGGGGACAGCCCAAGAGACCCAGTACTTC
TRBD1 | TRBJ1-5 | 17 | NA | TRBV5-1 | CASREGSGTGLGQPQHF | TGCGCCAGCAGAGAAGGGTCCGGGACAGGGTTGGGGCAGCCCCAGCATTTT
TRBD1 | TRBJ1-1 | 14 | few | TRBV7-8 | CASSHRGQVTEAFF | TGTGCCAGCAGCCATAGGGGACAGGTGACTGAAGCTTTCTTT
NA | TRBJ2-2 | 13 | NA | TRBV7-6 | CASFQQGAGELFF | TGTGCCAGCTTCCAACAGGGCGCCGGGGAGCTGTTTTTT
TRBD1 | TRBJ1-2 | 15 | NA | TRBV7-8 | CASSFGQGANYGYTF | TGTGCCAGCAGCTTCGGACAGGGGGCTAACTATGGCTACACCTTC
TRBD2 | TRBJ2-3 | 14 | NA | TRBV5-1 | CASSFGAGADTQYF | TGCGCCAGCAGCTTCGGAGCGGGAGCAGATACGCAGTATTTT
TRBD1 | TRBJ2-4 | 14 | NA | TRBV19 | CASSIGDRGTPVWF | TGTGCCAGTAGTATAGGAGACAGGGGCACTCCCGTATGGTTC
NA | TRBJ1-4 | 16 | NA | TRBV9 | CASSVGPDPREEKLFF | TGTGCCAGCAGCGTAGGCCCGGACCCGAGGGAGGAAAAACTGTTTTTT
TRBD1 | TRBJ1-3 | 13 | NA | TRBV29-1 | CSVGTGSGNTIYF | TGCAGCGTCGGGACAGGGTCGGGAAACACCATATATTTT
TRBD1 | TRBJ2-7 | 15 | once | TRBV14 | CASSQDWGQPHEQYF | TGTGCCAGCAGCCAAGATTGGGGACAGCCCCACGAGCAGTACTTC
NA | TRBJ1-2 | 14 | NA | TRBV15 | CATSRVGASYGYTF | TGTGCCACCAGCAGAGTAGGGGCTAGCTATGGCTACACCTTC
TRBD1 | TRBJ2-5 | 14 | NA | TRBV18 | CASSPDRVQETQYF | TGTGCCAGCTCACCAGACAGGGTCCAAGAGACCCAGTACTTC
TRBD1 | TRBJ1-2 | 14 | NA | TRBV2 | CASSYDRGGYGYTF | TGTGCCAGCAGCTATGACAGGGGAGGGTATGGCTACACCTTC
NA | TRBJ2-7 | 14 | once | TRBV3-1/TRBV3-2 | CASSYGLDTYEQYF | TGTGCCAGCAGCTATGGACTGGATACCTACGAGCAGTACTTC
NA | TRBJ1-5 | 15 | NA | TRBV10-3 | CAISEELHSNQPQHF | TGTGCCATCAGTGAGGAATTACATAGCAATCAGCCCCAGCATTTT